This T cell receptor beta chain was captured in a study of T cell responses to AZD1222 COVID-19 vaccine. The protocol was immunoSEQ multiplex PCR, while the TCRdb copy is restricted to in-frame clones and leaves out a portion. Of some 150,000 clones in the sample, approximately 93% were seen once. Germline trimming cut 5 bases from V and 14 bases from J; bases unmatched to any gene: 9. Germline V gene sequence: CDR1 SEHNR, CDR2 FQNEAQ (reference sequence). This CDR3 spans 13 amino acids. Sequenced here: peripheral blood, sampled on day 0 of AZD1222 vaccination. The chain combines TRBV7-9 with TRBJ2-1; 10 positions agree with TRBD1. This TCR came from an adult in good health. The CDR3 region is CASSKQTGTGEFF. The CDR3 nucleotides are TGTGCCAGCAGCAAGCAAACGGGGACAGGGGAGTTCTTC.